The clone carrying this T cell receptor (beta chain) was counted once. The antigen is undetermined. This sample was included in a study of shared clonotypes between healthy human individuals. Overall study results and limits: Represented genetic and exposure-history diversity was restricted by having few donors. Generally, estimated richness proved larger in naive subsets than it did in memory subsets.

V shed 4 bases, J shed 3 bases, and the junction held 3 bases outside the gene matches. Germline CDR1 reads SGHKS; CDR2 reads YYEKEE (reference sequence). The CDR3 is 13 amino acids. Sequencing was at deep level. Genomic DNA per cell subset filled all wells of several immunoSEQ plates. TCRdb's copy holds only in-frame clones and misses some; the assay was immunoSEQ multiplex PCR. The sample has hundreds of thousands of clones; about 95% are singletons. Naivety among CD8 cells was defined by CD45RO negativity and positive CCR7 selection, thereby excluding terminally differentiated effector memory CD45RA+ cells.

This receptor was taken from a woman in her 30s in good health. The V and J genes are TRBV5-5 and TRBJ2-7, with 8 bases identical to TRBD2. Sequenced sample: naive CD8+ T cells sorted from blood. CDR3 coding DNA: TGTGCCAGCAGCCAGCGGGAGTTCTACGAGCAGTACTTC. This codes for CASSQREFYEQYF.